Listed below are T cell receptor beta chains from one sample, sequenced in a study of cytomegalovirus exposure and HLA in healthy donors. Repertoires were generated with immunoSEQ multiplex PCR, while TCRdb's copy carries only in-frame clones and drops some. The sample lists over 120,000 clones; more than 70% were seen once. The sample comprised PBMCs. The source is a man over 45 in good health and CMV-seronegative. Both conserved end residues are part of each CDR3. The D gene is left open where the match is weak. Clone size is shown for a subset of rows, as once, few, many or a class of expanded clone.

v_call,d_call,j_call,clone_size,cdr3_nt,cdr3_aa
TRBV7-9,.,TRBJ2-2,.,TGTGCCGGAGGGAGGATAGCCGGGGAGCTGTTTTTT,CAGGRIAGELFF
TRBV28,.,TRBJ2-7,.,TGTGCCAGCAGCCTACGGGGGTCGTCACTGAGGTACGAGCAGTACTTC,CASSLRGSSLRYEQYF
TRBV11-2,TRBD2,TRBJ2-7,.,TGTGCCAGCAGCCCCCTTATCGGGGGGGGATCCTACGAGCAGTACTTC,CASSPLIGGGSYEQYF
TRBV7-3,.,TRBJ2-6,.,TGTGCCAGCAGCTTAAGCGCTACCTCTGGGGCCAACGTCCTGACTTTC,CASSLSATSGANVLTF
TRBV14,.,TRBJ2-7,few,TGTGCCAGCAGCCATGGGGGGGGCCCCTACGAGCAGTACTTC,CASSHGGGPYEQYF
TRBV30,.,TRBJ2-2,.,TGTGCCTGGAGTCGACGGACTAACACCGGGGAGCTGTTTTTT,CAWSRRTNTGELFF
TRBV27,TRBD1,TRBJ1-2,.,TGTGCCAGCAGTCTCCGGGACAGCGCAATCTATGGCTACACCTTC,CASSLRDSAIYGYTF
TRBV6-5,.,TRBJ1-2,.,TGTGCCAGCAGTCCTTCTCGGTCGGGAGGCTACACCTTC,CASSPSRSGGYTF
TRBV28,TRBD2,TRBJ2-5,.,TGTGCCAGCAGTCCGCGACTAGCGGGGGGGCGGGAGACCCAGTACTTC,CASSPRLAGGRETQYF
TRBV7-2,.,TRBJ2-7,.,TGTGCCAGCAGCCCCCGGGACAAATTCTACGAGCAGTACTTC,CASSPRDKFYEQYF
TRBV19,TRBD2,TRBJ2-3,.,TGTGCCAGTAGTGCGGACTCCCGAGCGGGAGGAGGAGATACGCAGTATTTT,CASSADSRAGGGDTQYF
TRBV2,TRBD1,TRBJ2-1,.,TGTGCCAGCACCGCCGGACAGGGGAGCTACAATGAGCAGTTCTTC,CASTAGQGSYNEQFF
TRBV7-9,TRBD1,TRBJ1-5,.,TGTGCCAGCAGTCAAACAGGGGGCAATCAGCCCCAGCATTTT,CASSQTGGNQPQHF
TRBV6-1,.,TRBJ2-7,.,TGTGCCAGCAGTGTTGAGGGCTACGAGCAGTACTTC,CASSVEGYEQYF
TRBV6-4,.,TRBJ2-7,once,TGTGCCAGCCCGGGAAGCTCCTACGAGCAGTACTTC,CASPGSSYEQYF
TRBV7-3,TRBD2,TRBJ2-5,.,TGTGCCAGCAGCTTAAAAGCGGGGGGGCTTGGAGAGACCCAGTACTTC,CASSLKAGGLGETQYF
TRBV20-1,.,TRBJ1-2,.,TGCAGGGACGGAGGGAGTCCCACCTTC,CRDGGSPTF
TRBV5-4,.,TRBJ2-7,.,TGTGCCAGCAGCCCAGGAGGTGTCACCGGGTCGTACGAGCAGTACTTC,CASSPGGVTGSYEQYF
TRBV6-1,TRBD2,TRBJ2-1,.,TGTGCCAGCAGTGAAGTCACTAGCGGGGGGCGCAATGAGCAGTTCTTC,CASSEVTSGGRNEQFF
TRBV7-6,TRBD1,TRBJ2-5,.,TGTGCCAGCAGCTTAGCGAACAGGGGAGAGACCCAGTACTTC,CASSLANRGETQYF
TRBV29-1,.,TRBJ2-5,.,TGCAGCGTTGAAGAGGCGGGGAGGCAAGAGACCCAGTACTTC,CSVEEAGRQETQYF
TRBV10-1,.,TRBJ2-1,.,TGCGCCAGCAGTGAGTCCCATATCGGGAGTCTGTATGAGCAGTTCTTC,CASSESHIGSLYEQFF
TRBV29-1,TRBD1,TRBJ2-5,few,TGCAGCGCCACGACAGGGTATGAGCAGTACTTC,CSATTGYEQYF
TRBV18,.,TRBJ2-3,.,TGTGCCAGCTCACCTAAGCCGAACACAGATACGCAGTATTTT,CASSPKPNTDTQYF
TRBV7-9,TRBD2,TRBJ2-1,once,TGTGCCAGCAGCCCACCCCCCCAGGGAGGGGTCGACAATGAGCAGTTCTTC,CASSPPPQGGVDNEQFF
TRBV5-1,.,TRBJ1-4,.,TGCGCCAGCAGCGAACCACAGGGTAGGGAACTGTTTTTT,CASSEPQGRELFF
TRBV5-4,TRBD2,TRBJ2-3,few,TGTGCCAGCAGCAGGGGACTAGTGGGGGGCACAGATACGCAGTATTTT,CASSRGLVGGTDTQYF
TRBV28,.,TRBJ1-5,.,TGTGCCAGCAGGTCGGGATCCTCCCCTCCTCAGCCCCAGCATTTT,CASRSGSSPPQPQHF
TRBV5-1,TRBD2,TRBJ2-3,few,TGCGCCAGCAGCTTGGACCTTCTTAGCGGGTCCCTCACAGATACGCAGTATTTT,CASSLDLLSGSLTDTQYF
TRBV27,TRBD2,TRBJ2-1,.,TGTGCCAGCAGCATAGCGGGAGATTGGGGCAATGAGCAGTTCTTC,CASSIAGDWGNEQFF
TRBV7-9,.,TRBJ1-5,.,TGTGCCAGCAGCTTAGGGGGGGGATTCAATCAGCCCCAGCATTTT,CASSLGGGFNQPQHF
TRBV7-9,.,TRBJ2-7,.,TGTGCCAGCAGCTTAGGAGGGTCAGTCAAATCCTACGAGCAGTACTTC,CASSLGGSVKSYEQYF
TRBV7-2,TRBD2,TRBJ2-5,.,TGTGCCAGCAGCCCCGGGGGGATACAAGAGACCCAGTACTTC,CASSPGGIQETQYF
TRBV29-1,TRBD1,TRBJ2-6,.,TGCAGCGTTACCGGGACAGAGGTAGGGGGGGCCAACGTCCTGACTTTC,CSVTGTEVGGANVLTF
TRBV19,.,TRBJ1-3,.,TGTGCCAGTAGTATGCGAACTACCTCTGGAAACACCATATATTTT,CASSMRTTSGNTIYF
TRBV5-6,TRBD2,TRBJ2-1,.,TGTGCCAGCAGCAAACTAGCGGGAGGTTACAATGAGCAGTTCTTC,CASSKLAGGYNEQFF
TRBV5-1,TRBD1,TRBJ1-1,.,TGCGCCAGCAGCCCGGGACAGGGGGTGAACACTGAAGCTTTCTTT,CASSPGQGVNTEAFF
TRBV6-5,TRBD1,TRBJ1-4,.,TGTGCCAGCAGCCCCAGGGGGATGGCTAATGAAAAACTGTTTTTT,CASSPRGMANEKLFF
TRBV4-1,TRBD1,TRBJ2-7,.,TGCGCCAGCAGCCAGGGCTCGGGACAGACCTACGAGCAGTACTTC,CASSQGSGQTYEQYF
TRBV9,TRBD2,TRBJ2-5,.,TGTGCCAGCAGCGTATGGGGCGGGGGGGTACAAGAGACCCAGTACTTC,CASSVWGGGVQETQYF
TRBV5-5,.,TRBJ1-6,.,TGTGCCAGCAGCTTATTATGGGGGGGCGCCGGATATAATTCACCCCTCCACTTT,CASSLLWGGAGYNSPLHF
TRBV5-5,.,TRBJ2-3,few,TGTGCCAGCAGCATCGGGACACCTAGCACAGATACGCAGTATTTT,CASSIGTPSTDTQYF
TRBV5-1,.,TRBJ1-4,.,TGCGCCAGCAAACCCCCGGGGGGGGAAAAACTGTTTTTT,CASKPPGGEKLFF
TRBV4-1,.,TRBJ2-7,.,TGCGCCAGCAGCCAAGAAGGCAGGGCGAAAGACTACGAGCAGTACTTC,CASSQEGRAKDYEQYF
TRBV7-2,TRBD2,TRBJ2-2,.,TGTGCCAGCAGACAAACCGCAGCGGGACTAGCAAGTTCCGGGGAGCTGTTTTTT,CASRQTAAGLASSGELFF
TRBV27,TRBD1,TRBJ2-3,.,TGTGCCAGCAGCGGGACAGCGACTAGCACAGATACGCAGTATTTT,CASSGTATSTDTQYF
TRBV7-9,TRBD2,TRBJ2-7,.,TGTGCCAGCAGGCCCACTAGCGGGATGGTCTACGAGCAGTACTTC,CASRPTSGMVYEQYF
TRBV6-1,TRBD1,TRBJ1-4,.,TGTGCCAGCAGTGAAAGAGTGGGACAGGGGCGCGAAAAACTGTTTTTT,CASSERVGQGREKLFF